Each of the 5 T cell receptor beta chains below was sequenced from the same sample in a study of T cell responses to AZD1222 COVID-19 vaccine. Repertoires were generated with immunoSEQ multiplex PCR, while TCRdb's copy carries only in-frame clones and drops some. The sample holds over 130,000 clones; 94% are singletons and the top ten take around 1.3%. The sample consisted of peripheral blood, taken on day 0 of AZD1222 vaccination. The receptors stem from an adult in good health.

V and J are TRBV5-4 and TRBJ1-6, with 7 bases identical to TRBD1. V shed 4 bases, J shed 7 bases, and the junction held 5 bases outside the gene matches. CDR1 SGHNT and CDR2 YYREEE come from the germline V gene (reference sequence). This CDR3 is 14 amino acids long. As DNA, the CDR3 is TGTGCCAGCAGCGTCGACAGGGTGAATTCACCCCTCCACTTT. Translating gives CASSVDRVNSPLHF.

The chain joins TRBV5-1 to TRBJ1-4; TRBD1 might be the D (6 bases). The germline V gene has CDR1 SGHRS and CDR2 YFSETQ. CDR3 length: 14 residues. The V end lost 4 bases, the J end lost 6 bases, and 13 bases lay between the germline ends. The CDR3, as DNA: TGCGCCAGCAGCCTACAGGGTTCATATGAAAAACTGTTTTTT. Residues: CASSLQGSYEKLFF.

This CDR3 reads CASSSAAANYGYTF. The CDR3 nucleotides read TGTGCCAGCAGTTCCGCAGCAGCTAACTATGGCTACACCTTC. The chain uses TRBV27 and TRBJ1-2; D ambiguous. CDR1 MNHEY and CDR2 SMNVEV come from the germline V gene (reference sequence). The CDR3 has 14 amino acids. The V and J ends lost 4 bases and 0 bases respectively, with 9 bases between them.

The chain employs TRBV4-3 and TRBJ2-3; unclear D gene. The V gene lost 4 bases and the J gene lost 1 base, with 12 bases spanning the gap. CDR1 LGHNA and CDR2 YSLEER come from the germline V gene. The CDR3 is 15 residues long. Here the CDR3 reads CASSPRRDGTDTQYF. In DNA form, the CDR3 reads TGCGCCAGCAGCCCCCGCCGAGATGGCACAGATACGCAGTATTTT.

The V call is TRBV6-1, the J call TRBJ2-7; D gene ambiguous. V lost 1 base and J lost 0, with 10 bases in between. The CDR3 contains 15 residues. Germline V gene data show CDR1 as MNHNS and CDR2 as SASEGT. The CDR3, as DNA: TGTGCCAGCAGTGAAGTGGGGTATAGCTCCTACGAGCAGTACGTC. Translation: CASSEVGYSSYEQYV.